The 7 T cell receptor beta chains listed next were all sequenced from one sample in a study of blood T cell repertoires in COVID-19. Libraries were prepared by immunoSEQ multiplex PCR; TCRdb keeps only in-frame clonotypes and omits some of them. The sample carries 50,000 to 80,000 clones, about 79% recorded once. The specimen sequenced was peripheral blood. All receptors come from a woman aged 55-70 years with acute or convalescent COVID-19.

The chain joins TRBV11-1 to TRBJ2-7, with 7 nucleotides matching TRBD1. The CDR3 contains 16 residues. Germline-derived CDR1 and CDR2 are SGHAT and FQDESV (reference sequence). With 4 bases clipped from V and 4 bases from J, the junction kept 13 bases outside the gene matches. CDR3 sequence reads: CASSSFAPDRHYEQYF. CDR3 nucleotides: TGTGCCAGCAGCTCATTTGCCCCGGACAGGCATTACGAGCAGTACTTC.

V usage is TRBV5-1 and J usage is TRBJ1-1; D call uncertain. This CDR3 has 13 residues. The germline gives CDR1 SGHRS, CDR2 YFSETQ. The V end was cut by 3 bases, the J end by 1 base, with 7 bases between. The CDR3 reads CASSWSGNTEAFF. In DNA, the CDR3 is TGCGCCAGCAGCTGGAGTGGGAACACTGAAGCTTTCTTT.

The rearrangement links TRBV4-1 to TRBJ1-2; D may be TRBD1 (6 bases). The germline CDR1 and CDR2 sequences are MGHRA and YSYEKL. The CDR3 is 17 amino acids. V was shortened by 4 bases and J by 0 bases, with 18 bases between the two germline ends. CDR3: CASSPSPTGNANYGYTF. Written as DNA, the CDR3 is TGCGCCAGCAGCCCCAGTCCGACAGGCAATGCTAACTATGGCTACACCTTC.

This sequence joins TRBV19 and TRBJ2-3; D is perhaps TRBD2 (9 bases). Trimming removed 7 bases from V and 2 bases from J, with 22 bases in between. Germline CDR1 is LNHDA and CDR2 is SQIVND (reference sequence). The CDR3 is made up of 17 amino acids. The CDR3 nucleotides are TGTGCCAGTAAGGACAGGGAGCGGGGGGCCATCACAGATACGCAGTATTTT. Translated, it gives CASKDRERGAITDTQYF. The entire variable domain, with the rest obtained from reference TRBV19 and TRBJ2-3, is as follows: DGGITQSPKYLFRKEGQNVTLSCEQNLNHDAMYWYRQDPGQGLRLIYYSQIVNDFQKGDIAEGYSVSREKKESFPLTVTSAQKNPTAFYLCASKDRERGAITDTQYFGPGTRLTVL.

The J gene is TRBJ2-7, the V gene TRBV25-1, with a possible D match to TRBD2 (5 bases). V lost 8 bases and J 7 bases, leaving 24 bases between the germline ends. Germline loops: CDR1 MGHDK, CDR2 SYGVNS. The CDR3 is made up of 15 amino acids. This CDR3 reads CASSPPAATPGEQYF. The CDR3 coding sequence is TGTGCCAGCTCGCCCCCAGCGGCAACCCCGGGGGAGCAGTACTTC.

The rearrangement links TRBV7-9 to TRBJ1-5, with TRBD1 matching 7 bases. The V and J ends lost 0 bases and 0 bases, in that order; junction bases with no gene match: 5. Germline CDR1 reads SEHNR; CDR2 reads FQNEAQ (reference sequence). The CDR3 runs 17 residues. DNA of the CDR3: TGTGCCAGCAGCTTAGCTATAACAGGGGATAGCAATCAGCCCCAGCATTTT. It encodes CASSLAITGDSNQPQHF.

This clone was picked up many times. The chain recombines TRBV6-5 with TRBJ2-7; TRBD1 agrees at 9 bases. With V trimmed by 1 base and J by 6 bases, 4 bases remained unmatched. Germline-derived CDR1 and CDR2 are MNHEY and SVGAGI. The CDR3 is 14 residues long. The CDR3 loop is CASSYLQGATEQYF. DNA for the CDR3: TGTGCCAGCAGTTACTTACAGGGGGCAACCGAGCAGTACTTC.